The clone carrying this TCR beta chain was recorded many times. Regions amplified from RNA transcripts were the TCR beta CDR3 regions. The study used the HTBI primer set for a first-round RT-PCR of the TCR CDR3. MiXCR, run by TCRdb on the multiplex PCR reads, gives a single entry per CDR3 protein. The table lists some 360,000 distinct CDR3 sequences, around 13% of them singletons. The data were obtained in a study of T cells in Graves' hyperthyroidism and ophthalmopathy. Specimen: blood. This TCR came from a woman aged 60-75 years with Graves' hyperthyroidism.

CDR3 protein: CASSPRVWSSYEQYF. For the CDR3, the DNA is TGTGCCAGCAGCCCCCGCGTTTGGAGCTCCTACGAGCAGTACTTC. This chain uses TRBV7-9 with TRBJ2-7; D gene unclear. The CDR3 spans 15 residues. Deletions cut 5 bases from V and 0 bases from J, with 14 bases between. From germline, CDR1 is SEHNR and CDR2 FQNEAQ (reference sequence).